This passage covers 6 T cell receptor beta chains from one sample sequenced in a study of blood T cells in healthy people across ages. Next came a second PCR, run for roughly 7 to 12 cycles, which used a sample-barcoded 5' primer along with a J-beta primer mix. TCRdb independently ran MiXCR on the 5' RACE reads; one entry per CDR3 protein. The repertoire holds roughly 700,000 distinct CDR3 sequences, with about 52% as singletons. Material for sequencing was blood. Receptors originate from a woman in her sixties in good health.

This clonotype has more than one count but fewer than ten. CDR3 residues: CASSYGAEGAKNIQYF. The CDR3 bases are TGTGCCAGCAGCTACGGAGCGGAGGGGGCCAAAAACATTCAGTACTTC. The V call is TRBV7-2, the J call TRBJ2-4, with a weak D call TRBD2 (6 bases). Trimming removed 4 bases at V and 1 base at J, with 14 bases between. Germline CDR1 and CDR2: SGHTA and FQGNSA. The CDR3 runs 16 residues. The full variable domain, with the rest looked up from reference TRBV7-2 and TRBJ2-4, is GAGVSQSPSNKVTEKGKDVELRCDPISGHTALYWYRQSLGQGLEFLIYFQGNSAPDKSGLPSDRFSAERTGGSVSTLTIQRTQQEDSAVYLCASSYGAEGAKNIQYFGAGTRLSVL.

This clonotype has more than one count but fewer than ten. This rearrangement joins TRBV11-1 to TRBJ2-5; D may correspond to TRBD1 or TRBD2 (5 bases each). Germline values: CDR1 SGHAT, CDR2 FQDESV (reference sequence). This CDR3 has 13 residues. V dropped 5 bases and J dropped 11 bases, with 18 bases sitting between them. CDR3 in amino acids: CASSPRGRHEQYF. The CDR3 DNA sequence: TGTGCCAGCAGCCCACGGGGCCGCCATGAGCAGTACTTC.

This chain joins TRBV5-1 and TRBJ2-4; 10 positions match TRBD2. Germline V gives CDR1 SGHRS, CDR2 YFSETQ. CDR3 length: 17 amino acids. J gave up 13 bases and V 0 bases, and 16 bases lay outside the gene matches. The CDR3 reads CASSLATSGTTSYEQYF. CDR3 sequence (DNA): TGCGCCAGCAGCTTGGCAACTAGCGGGACTACCAGCTACGAACAGTACTTC. Combining the CDR3 with reference TRBV5-1 and TRBJ2-4 gives the whole variable domain KAGVTQTPRYLIKTRGQQVTLSCSPISGHRSVSWYQQTPGQGLQFLFEYFSETQRNKGNFPGRFSGRQFSNSRSEMNVSTLELGDSALYLCASSLATSGTTSYEQYFGAGTRLSVL.

This clonotype was picked up a small number of times. The V gene is TRBV4-2, the J gene TRBJ2-1, with D possibly being TRBD2 (6 bases). V was cut by 0 bases and J by 10 bases, with 16 bases left in between. This CDR3 region has 15 residues. Germline V gene sequence: CDR1 LGHNA, CDR2 YNFKEQ. The CDR3 DNA sequence: TGTGCCAGCAGCCAAGACCGGGACTCCTCCTACGAGCAGTTCTTC. Amino acids: CASSQDRDSSYEQFF.

This clonotype was recorded many times. The chain has TRBV7-2 and TRBJ2-6; no clear D gene. Trimming removed 5 bases from V and 2 bases from J, with 7 bases in between. CDR3 size: 14 residues. Germline assignment: CDR1 SGHTA and CDR2 FQGNSA. The CDR3: CASSRAPGANVLTF. CDR3 nucleotides: TGTGCCAGCAGCAGGGCCCCTGGGGCCAACGTCCTGACTTTC.

The chain links TRBV12-3 or TRBV12-4 to TRBJ2-1; D unresolved. The CDR3 is 13 residues long. V lost 10 bases and J lost 4, with 14 bases in between. CDR3 protein: CATTVPGYNEQFF. The DNA of the CDR3 is TGTGCCACTACGGTACCCGGATACAATGAGCAGTTCTTC.